The sequence of this TCR beta chain was determined in a study of T cells after yellow fever vaccination. Many counts were recorded for this clonotype. Its antigen is undetermined. Study-wide results and caveats: Booster sampling recovered most clones from primary vaccination (96% CD4, approximately 88% CD8). Weaker, the secondary response had a peak occurring faster, on day 5 versus 15. Although most clonotypes did not, a small share appeared in both CD4 and CD8 compartments.

The CDR3 extends over 13 amino acids. Germline loops: CDR1 KGHSH, CDR2 LQKENI. V lost 4 bases and J 2 bases, leaving 8 bases between the germline ends. Template-switching 5'RACE yielded the TCR cDNA; a universal primer site and UMIs were added in the process. TCRdb processed the 5' RACE reads anew with MiXCR; each CDR3 protein has one entry. The repertoire holds roughly 300,000 distinct CDR3 sequences, with around 6.8% as singletons. The chain joins TRBV18 to TRBJ1-2, with D perhaps matching TRBD1 (6 bases). The source is a young man who received the YFV17D yellow fever vaccine. The sample here was PBMCs, taken more than 35 days after the first yellow fever vaccination. CDR3 sequence reads: CASSRQGNYGYTF. The CDR3 DNA follows: TGTGCCAGCTCACGTCAGGGGAACTATGGCTACACCTTC.